This TCR beta chain originates from a study of T cell responses to AZD1222 COVID-19 vaccine. Study-wide background: Some second doses came at about 4 weeks and others at about 12 weeks; these were pooled.

This CDR3 has 14 amino acids. CDR1 SNHLY and CDR2 FYNNEI come from the germline V gene. V lost 6 bases and J lost 5; bases outside the gene matches: 4. Study-wide points: Across spike, vaccine-associated CD4 TCRs were found, dominant at 160-218 and 743-854. Recipients of AZD1222 seropositive at baseline numbered only 6 or 7. In a largely white British group with more females than males, clonal diversity was possibly underestimated.

For this clone: What it recognizes is unknown.

The assay was immunoSEQ multiplex PCR, and TCRdb's table has in-frame clones only and misses some. The sample has about 81,000 clones, 92% seen once; the top ten hold around 5%. The sequencing here drew on peripheral blood, taken on day 0 of AZD1222 vaccination. The sequence derives from an adult in good health. The gene calls are TRBV2 and TRBJ1-5; 10 bases line up with TRBD1. In nucleotides, the CDR3 is TGTGCCAGCAGGGGCGGACAGGGGGATCAGCCCCAGCATTTT. It yields the protein CASRGGQGDQPQHF.